Listed here are 10 T cell receptor beta chains from one sample, sequenced in a study of blood T cell repertoires in COVID-19. Clones were read by immunoSEQ multiplex PCR, and TCRdb kept only the in-frame ones, dropping some. This sample has 300,000 to 400,000 clones, with around nine tenths found just once. Sample: peripheral blood. All receptors come from a woman in her 70s with COVID-19, enrolled during active disease.

V usage is TRBV5-6 and J usage is TRBJ2-3, with D possibly TRBD2 on 6 matching bases. V dropped 1 base and J dropped 2 bases, with 14 bases sitting between them. There are 16 residues in the CDR3. CDR1 is SGHDT, CDR2 YYEEEE, per germline. In nucleotides, the CDR3 is TGTGCCAGCAGCTTGTACCTAGGGACTCTCACAGATACGCAGTATTTT. Its translation: CASSLYLGTLTDTQYF.

J is TRBJ1-5 and V is TRBV6-5, with 8 bases matching TRBD1. Germline V gives CDR1 MNHEY, CDR2 SVGAGI. Losses at the gene ends were 6 bases for V and 2 bases for J; bases not matched to a gene: 3. The CDR3 runs to 14 residues. The CDR3 nucleotides are TGTGCCAGCAGCCCGGACAGGGGCAATCAGCCCCAGCATTTT. This translates into CASSPDRGNQPQHF.

This clone came up once. The chain is built from TRBV9 and TRBJ1-4; maybe TRBD1 (6 bases). The germline gives CDR1 SGDLS, CDR2 YYNGEE. There are 15 residues in the CDR3. Trimming took 0 bases from V and 1 from J, leaving 7 bases between them. CDR3 protein: CASSVGTVTNEKLFF. As DNA, the CDR3 is TGTGCCAGCAGCGTAGGGACAGTAACTAATGAAAAACTGTTTTTT.

This chain uses TRBV20-1 with TRBJ1-1; D uncertain. CDR3 size: 8 residues. Germline CDR1 is DFQATT and CDR2 is SNEGSKA (reference sequence). V lost 5 bases and J lost 11, with 6 bases in between. CDR3 residues: CSAPSAFF. CDR3 nucleotides: TGCAGTGCTCCTTCTGCTTTCTTT.

The chain is built from TRBV5-8 and TRBJ2-3; no definite D call. CDR1 and CDR2 (germline): SGHTS, YDEGEE. CDR3 size: 16 residues. V was clipped by 7 bases and J by 0 bases, with 18 bases between them. CDR3 in DNA: TGTGCCAGCCCTGAGTCGCGCGCCTCTAGCACAGATACGCAGTATTTT. As protein: CASPESRASSTDTQYF.

CDR3 protein: CASSPAGGRTYEQYF. The CDR3, as DNA: TGTGCCAGCAGCCCCGCGGGGGGGCGGACCTACGAGCAGTACTTC. The chain employs TRBV5-6 and TRBJ2-7; 9 positions match TRBD2. The V segment lost 4 bases and the J segment 2 bases; nucleotides outside the gene matches: 7. CDR1 and CDR2 from the germline V gene are SGHDT and YYEEEE. The CDR3 loop spans 15 amino acids.

Remarks on this clone: The sample contains more than one DNA sequence encoding this CDR3. This chain joins TRBV4-1 and TRBJ2-7; D is perhaps TRBD2 (5 bases). CDR1 and CDR2 from the germline V gene are MGHRA and YSYEKL. The CDR3 spans 13 residues. Trimming removed 0 bases at V and 4 bases at J, with 7 bases between. The CDR3, as DNA: TGCGCCAGCAGCCAAGATAGAGGGTACGAGCAGTACTTC. Translated, it gives CASSQDRGYEQYF.

The CDR3 spells CASSTRGPSSGANVLTF. As DNA, the CDR3 is TGTGCCAGTAGTACCAGGGGGCCCAGCTCTGGGGCCAACGTCCTGACTTTC. V usage is TRBV19 and J usage is TRBJ2-6, with TRBD1 identical over 8 bases. This CDR3 is 17 amino acids long. Trimming removed 4 bases from V and 0 bases from J; junction bases left unmatched: 5. The germline V gene encodes CDR1 LNHDA and CDR2 SQIVND (reference sequence).

V usage is TRBV5-6 and J usage is TRBJ1-4, with a possible D match to TRBD1 (5 bases). Per the germline V gene, CDR1 is SGHDT and CDR2 is YYEEEE. CDR3 size: 13 residues. The germline V and J ends were trimmed by 4 bases and 9 bases, with 13 bases remaining between them. CDR3 amino acids: CASSRGADQKLFF. The CDR3 DNA is TGTGCCAGCAGCCGCGGGGCCGACCAAAAACTGTTTTTT.

The V call is TRBV5-4, the J call TRBJ1-4; D is possibly TRBD1 (5 bases). Between the trimmed V and J ends, which lost 3 bases and 1 base, there was a span of 10 bases. The CDR3 is 15 amino acids. Germline V gene lookup returns CDR1 SGHNT and CDR2 YYREEE (reference sequence). This chain's CDR3 is CASSSKTETNEKLFF. DNA for the CDR3: TGTGCCAGCAGCTCAAAGACAGAAACTAATGAAAAACTGTTTTTT.